This entry concerns a single T cell receptor (beta chain). The same CDR3 is also encoded by other DNA sequences in this sample. In the original processing: Scientists estimated how many nucleated cells there were by amplifying reference gene primers. Produced via immunoSEQ multiplex PCR; TCRdb's table is partial and in-frame only. V and J calls and clone size are those listed in that table; D and trimming were worked out from the DNA. The sample includes fewer than 650,000 clones, around 90% of them seen just once. The entry originates in a study of blood T cell repertoires in COVID-19. Germline lookup yields CDR1 SGHRS and CDR2 YFSETQ. V was clipped by 2 bases and J by 0 bases; unmatched bases: 1. The CDR3 is made up of 14 amino acids.

The sequence was collected from a woman between 50 and 59 years old with COVID-19, enrolled during active disease. V and J are TRBV5-1 and TRBJ1-1, with 7 bases identical to TRBD1. The source material was peripheral blood. The CDR3, as DNA: TGCGCCAGCAGCTTACAGGGGATGAACACTGAAGCTTTCTTT. This translates into CASSLQGMNTEAFF.